The 2 T cell receptor beta chains below come from one sample, sequenced in a study of blood T cell repertoires in COVID-19. This table comes from immunoSEQ multiplex PCR, and its TCRdb copy is limited to in-frame clones, with some not included. The table includes hundreds of thousands of clones, 85% detected once. The specimen sequenced was peripheral blood. All receptors come from a woman aged 18-30 years with acute or convalescent COVID-19.

This chain joins TRBV5-1 and TRBJ2-7; D is perhaps TRBD1 (6 bases). The V gene's germline CDR1 is SGHRS and CDR2 YFSETQ. Between the trimmed V and J ends, which lost 7 bases and 7 bases, there was a span of 18 bases. CDR3 size: 13 residues. This chain's CDR3 is CASQGQFSGEQYF. As DNA, the CDR3 is TGCGCCAGCCAAGGACAGTTCTCGGGGGAGCAGTACTTC.

This chain uses TRBV4-2 with TRBJ2-3; no reliable D call. The germline CDR1 and CDR2 sequences are LGHNA and YNFKEQ. The CDR3 is 13 residues long. V was trimmed by 1 base and J by 6 bases, leaving 8 bases between them. CDR3 region: CASSQAPPDTQYF. CDR3 DNA sequence: TGTGCCAGCAGCCAAGCCCCCCCGGATACGCAGTATTTT.